This T cell receptor beta chain emerged from a study of T cell repertoires in cytomegalovirus infection. As for the study in general: The public TCR beta signatures pointed to both CMV infection and matching HLA type.

TCRdb re-derived calls from the reads in MiXCR, one entry per CDR3 protein. The sample lists fewer than 200,000 distinct CDR3 sequences, approximately 15% seen once, with 27% in the top ten. This clonotype was obtained from a human donor in good health (CMV status not recorded). Some clones in this sample may be carry-over from other donors' samples. Sequences were obtained from PBMCs.

The CDR3 reads CASRILAGGTGELFF. CDR3 nucleotide sequence: TGTGCCAGCAGAATACTAGCGGGAGGCACCGGGGAGCTGTTTTTT. The chain combines TRBV6-4 with TRBJ2-2; 12 bases line up with TRBD2. V gave up 6 bases and J gave up 4 bases; unmatched junction bases: 3. The V gene's germline CDR1 is MRHNA and CDR2 SNTAGT. The CDR3 length is 15 residues.